This entry describes one TCR beta chain. The antigen remains undetermined. Clones were sequenced by immunoSEQ multiplex PCR, and TCRdb holds only the in-frame ones, with some missing. The repertoire consists of around 23,000 clones, with over 70% occurring once and the leading ten covering 15% to 20%. This specimen belongs to a study of CD4 T cells in relation to SARS-CoV-2 and coronaviruses. Study context: ViraFEST: roughly ten-day antigen culture of PBMCs, then TCR beta CDR3 sequencing. Negative control cultures got HIV-1 Nef peptides or no peptide. Shared crossreactive spike epitopes were mapped to their HLA restriction.

Unexposed donor CD4+ T cells date from about 2011-2018, before the COVID-19 pandemic. After roughly ten days of culture, CD4+ T cells were isolated. Unexposed-donor CD4+ T cells were probed with SARS-CoV-2 S/N and four cold-coronavirus spikes, cells permitting. Germline assignment: CDR1 ENHRY and CDR2 SYGVKD. This CDR3 contains 15 residues. Germline trimming cut 11 bases from V and 0 bases from J; bases unmatched to any gene: 6. The sequence came from a human donor in good health. Specimen: CD4+ T cells from PBMCs, cultured in vitro. This sequence joins TRBV10-3 and TRBJ2-6, with 8 bases fitting TRBD1. The CDR3 reads CAAGGLNSGANVLTF. Here the CDR3 DNA reads TGTGCCGCAGGGGGCCTCAACTCTGGGGCCAACGTCCTGACTTTC.